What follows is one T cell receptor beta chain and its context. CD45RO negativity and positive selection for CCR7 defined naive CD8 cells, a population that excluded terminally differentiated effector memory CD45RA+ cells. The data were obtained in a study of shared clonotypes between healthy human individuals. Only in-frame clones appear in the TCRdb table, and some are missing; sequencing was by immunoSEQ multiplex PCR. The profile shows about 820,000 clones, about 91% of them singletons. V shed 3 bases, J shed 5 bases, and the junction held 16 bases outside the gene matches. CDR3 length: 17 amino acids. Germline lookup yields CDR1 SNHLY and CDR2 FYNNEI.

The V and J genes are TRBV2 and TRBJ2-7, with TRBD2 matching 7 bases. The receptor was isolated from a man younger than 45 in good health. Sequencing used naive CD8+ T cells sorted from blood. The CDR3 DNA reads TGTGCCAGCAGTGACCGCGGGGAGGGGCCATGGGCGGACGAGCAGTACTTC. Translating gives CASSDRGEGPWADEQYF.